This T cell receptor beta chain originates from a study of regulatory T cells in long-lasting Graves disease. V was clipped by 6 bases and J by 6 bases, with 12 bases between them. CDR1 SQVTM and CDR2 ANQGSEA come from the germline V gene. There are 13 residues in the CDR3. Combining iRepertoire HTBI primers with Arm-PCR of CDR3 regions, the authors built TCR beta libraries. Via MiXCR, TCRdb re-called the multiplex PCR reads, giving one row per CDR3 protein. The sample lists under 250,000 distinct CDR3 sequences, roughly a fifth occurring once. The time point: newly diagnosed GD, antithyroid drugs for less than 3 months. The TCR library was made from RNA that had been extracted from PBMCs in TRIzol. Of note for this clonotype: Its target is not known.

Study-level results: Those with persistent Graves' had less TCR diversity than newly diagnosed patients. Those with persistent disease had in common more public clonotypes (about 2,500) than new patients (approximately 970).

The data were also submitted as part of a second study, on T cells in Graves' hyperthyroidism and ophthalmopathy. This second report adds: Separating ophthalmopathy from stable hyperthyroidism was achieved by a 13 V-J model.

This sequence originates from a woman aged 25 to 39 with Graves disease. The chain is built from TRBV29-1 and TRBJ1-6; D remains unclear. Material: peripheral blood mononuclear cells (PBMCs), obtained at new diagnosis, from a patient treated with antithyroid drugs. CDR3 in amino acids: CSVSTSGNSPLHF. CDR3 in DNA: TGCAGCGTGTCGACATCCGGTAATTCACCCCTCCACTTT.